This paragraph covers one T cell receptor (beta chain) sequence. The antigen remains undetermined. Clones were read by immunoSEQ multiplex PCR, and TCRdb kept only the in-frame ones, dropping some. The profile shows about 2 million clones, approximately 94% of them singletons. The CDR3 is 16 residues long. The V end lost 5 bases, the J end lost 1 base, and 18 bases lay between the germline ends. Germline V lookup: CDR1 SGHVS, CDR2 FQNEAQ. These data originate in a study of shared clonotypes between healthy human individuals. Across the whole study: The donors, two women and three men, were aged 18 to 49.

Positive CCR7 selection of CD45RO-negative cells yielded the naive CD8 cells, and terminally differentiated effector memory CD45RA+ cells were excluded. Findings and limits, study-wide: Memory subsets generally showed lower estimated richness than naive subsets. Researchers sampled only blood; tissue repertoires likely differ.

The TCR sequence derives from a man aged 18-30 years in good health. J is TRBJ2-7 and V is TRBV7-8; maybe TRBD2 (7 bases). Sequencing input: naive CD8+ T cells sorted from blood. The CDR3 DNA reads TGTGCCAGCAGCCCCCAGGGGACTACCTCTTCCTACGAGCAGTACTTC. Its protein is CASSPQGTTSSYEQYF.